Following are 15 T cell receptor beta chains from one sample sequenced in a study of CD8 T cells in ankylosing spondylitis. MiXCR was run by TCRdb on the 5' RACE reads, yielding one entry per CDR3 protein. The sample shows 150,000 to 200,000 distinct CDR3 sequences, around 10% of them seen only once. The source material was blood, either unsorted or a sorted T cell fraction (not recorded which). The receptors originated from a male donor with ankylosing spondylitis or in good health (not recorded which).

This clonotype has at least ten counts. The J gene is TRBJ2-1, the V gene TRBV6-5, with D possibly being TRBD2 (5 bases). V lost 7 bases to trimming and J lost 6 bases, with 19 bases between them. The CDR3 has 15 residues. CDR1 is MNHEY and CDR2 is SVGAGI in the germline V gene. The CDR3 spells CASTFTSDGINEQFF. The CDR3 bases are TGTGCCAGCACTTTCACTAGTGACGGGATCAATGAGCAGTTCTTC.

This clonotype was counted many times. This chain links TRBV6-5 with TRBJ2-5; the D gene is possibly TRBD2 (6 bases). The CDR3 contains 13 residues. V was cut by 2 bases and J by 5 bases, with 9 bases left in between. In germline, CDR1 is MNHEY, CDR2 SVGAGI. The CDR3 nucleotides read TGTGCCAGCAGTTACCCCGGGAGTGAGACCCAGTACTTC. Translated, it gives CASSYPGSETQYF.

This clonotype has just a few counts. The chain is built from TRBV18 and TRBJ2-2, with TRBD1 matching 8 bases. The V and J ends lost 2 bases and 2 bases, in that order; junction bases with no gene match: 4. The CDR3 extends over 16 amino acids. Germline CDR1 KGHSH, CDR2 LQKENI. CDR3 residues: CASSPSGGRNTGELFF. DNA for the CDR3: TGTGCCAGCTCACCATCAGGGGGCCGAAACACCGGGGAGCTGTTTTTT.

The rearrangement joins TRBV29-1 to TRBJ2-7; D remains ambiguous. The CDR3 loop spans 15 amino acids. V was cut by 4 bases and J by 4 bases, with 20 bases left in between. From germline, CDR1 is SQVTM and CDR2 ANQGSEA. Here the CDR3 DNA reads TGCAGCGTTGCGGTACAGTGGGGTCTTGGGTACGAGCAGTACTTC. Protein sequence: CSVAVQWGLGYEQYF.

Ten or more counts support this clonotype. V and J are TRBV12-3 or TRBV12-4 and TRBJ1-1, with 8 nucleotides matching TRBD1. The CDR3 extends over 13 amino acids. Trimming at V came to 7 bases and at J to 5 bases, leaving 6 bases not matched to a gene. In DNA form, the CDR3 reads TGTGCCAGCACTGCCGACAGGGGAACTGAAGCTTTCTTT. Its translation: CASTADRGTEAFF.

The CDR3 sequence: CASNPKSQETQYF. CDR3 bases: TGTGCCAGCAACCCGAAGAGCCAAGAGACCCAGTACTTC. The chain joins TRBV6-6 to TRBJ2-5; the D is unclear. This CDR3 comprises 13 residues. V was cut by 7 bases and J by 1 base, with 10 bases left in between. The germline CDR1 and CDR2 sequences are MNHNY and SVGAGI (reference sequence).

This clonotype was detected many times. The CDR3 region is CASRDVDFSDTQYF. DNA of the CDR3: TGTGCCAGCAGGGACGTCGACTTCTCAGATACGCAGTATTTT. This chain links TRBV6-1 with TRBJ2-3; no firm D call. The CDR3 spans 14 residues. Trimming took 6 bases from V and 4 from J, leaving 14 bases between them. Germline CDR1 MNHNS, CDR2 SASEGT.

This clonotype has ten or more counts. The chain has TRBV9 and TRBJ2-1; 12 nucleotides align to TRBD2. V shed 0 bases, J shed 7 bases, and the junction held 8 bases outside the gene matches. Germline CDR1 SGDLS, CDR2 YYNGEE. This CDR3 has 17 residues. CDR3 sequence: CASSVAPGLAGKNEQFF. In nucleotides, the CDR3 is TGTGCCAGCAGCGTAGCCCCCGGACTAGCGGGGAAGAATGAGCAGTTCTTC. The whole variable domain, filled in from reference TRBV9 and TRBJ2-1, reads DSGVTQTPKHLITATGQRVTLRCSPRSGDLSVYWYQQSLDQGLQFLIQYYNGEERAKGNILERFSAQQFPDLHSELNLSSLELGDSALYFCASSVAPGLAGKNEQFFGPGTRLTVL.

Many counts were recorded for this clonotype. V is TRBV4-2 and J is TRBJ2-7; D call uncertain. CDR1 and CDR2 (germline): LGHNA, YNFKEQ. The CDR3 runs 13 residues. V was trimmed by 0 bases and J by 5 bases, leaving 8 bases between them. CDR3 DNA sequence: TGTGCCAGCAGCCAAGACACTAACAACGAGCAGTACTTC. Its protein is CASSQDTNNEQYF.

Remarks on this clonotype: A read error is possible here, since a much larger clone lies one base away. The chain uses TRBV27 and TRBJ2-1; D gene unclear. In germline, CDR1 is MNHEY, CDR2 SMNVEV (reference sequence). The length of the CDR3 is 15 residues. CDR3 in DNA: TGTGTCAGCAGTTTGTTTGGGCAGTCCTACAATGAGCAGTTCTTC. Translating gives CVSSLFGQSYNEQFF.

The chain has TRBV2 and TRBJ2-7, with no clear D. Trimming stripped 6 bases from V and 4 bases from J, with 7 bases between. The germline V gene encodes CDR1 SNHLY and CDR2 FYNNEI. The CDR3 covers 11 residues. The CDR3 region has the DNA TGTGCCAGCAGACTCCAATACGAGCAGTACTTC. It specifies CASRLQYEQYF.

Concerning this clonotype: This may stem from a read error, because a much larger clone lies one nucleotide away. The J gene is TRBJ2-1, the V gene TRBV7-8, with 7 bases aligning to TRBD1. Germline values: CDR1 SGHVS, CDR2 FQNEAQ. The CDR3 extends over 13 amino acids. V was pared by 1 base and J by 9 bases, with 3 bases of the junction left unmatched. CDR3: CASSLVSGGEQFF. In nucleotides, the CDR3 is TGTGCCAGCAGCTTAGTGTCAGGGGGTGAGCAGTTCTTC.

In this sample, this clonotype turned up many times. The chain recombines TRBV5-1 with TRBJ1-2; 7 bases match TRBD1. V was clipped by 3 bases and J by 3 bases; unmatched bases: 11. CDR3 length: 16 amino acids. The germline V gene encodes CDR1 SGHRS and CDR2 YFSETQ. CDR3 residues: CASSYGQATSDYGYTF. The CDR3 DNA reads TGCGCCAGCAGCTACGGACAGGCCACTTCGGACTATGGCTACACCTTC.

This clonotype came up many times. The chain has TRBV5-1 and TRBJ1-5; D may be TRBD1 (6 bases). With 4 bases removed from V and 2 bases from J, the gap between germline ends came to 19 bases. Germline CDR1 SGHRS, CDR2 YFSETQ. There are 17 residues in the CDR3. CDR3 loop: CASSPNIQGSGNQPQHF. CDR3 sequence (DNA): TGCGCCAGCAGCCCTAATATACAGGGTAGTGGCAATCAGCCCCAGCATTTT.

V and J are TRBV4-2 and TRBJ2-3, with no clear D. This CDR3 comprises 13 residues. Trimming shortened V by 3 bases and J by 4 bases, and 8 bases separated the two germline ends. In germline, CDR1 is LGHNA, CDR2 YNFKEQ. CDR3 amino acids: CASSQPPSDTQYF. The CDR3 nucleotides read TGTGCCAGCAGCCAGCCACCGTCAGATACGCAGTATTTT.